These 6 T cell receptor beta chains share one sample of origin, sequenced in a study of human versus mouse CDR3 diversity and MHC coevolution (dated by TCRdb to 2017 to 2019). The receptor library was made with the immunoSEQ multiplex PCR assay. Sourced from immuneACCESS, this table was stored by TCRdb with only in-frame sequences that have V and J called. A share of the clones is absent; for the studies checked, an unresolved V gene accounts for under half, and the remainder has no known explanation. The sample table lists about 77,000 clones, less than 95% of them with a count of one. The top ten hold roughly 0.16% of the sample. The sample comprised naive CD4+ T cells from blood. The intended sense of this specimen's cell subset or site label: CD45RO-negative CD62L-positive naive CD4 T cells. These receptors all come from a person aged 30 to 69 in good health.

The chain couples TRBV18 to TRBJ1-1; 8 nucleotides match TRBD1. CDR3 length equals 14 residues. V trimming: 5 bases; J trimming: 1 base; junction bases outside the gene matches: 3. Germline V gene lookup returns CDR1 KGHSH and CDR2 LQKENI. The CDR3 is CASSEQGGNTEAFF. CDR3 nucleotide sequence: TGTGCCAGCTCAGAACAGGGGGGGAACACTGAAGCTTTCTTT.

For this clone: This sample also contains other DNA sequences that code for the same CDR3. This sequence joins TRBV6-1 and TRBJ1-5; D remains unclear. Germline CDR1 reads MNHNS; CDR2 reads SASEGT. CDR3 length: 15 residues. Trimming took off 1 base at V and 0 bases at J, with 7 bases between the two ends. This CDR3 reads CASSEGGYSNQPQHF. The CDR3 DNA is TGTGCCAGCAGTGAAGGAGGCTATAGCAATCAGCCCCAGCATTTT.

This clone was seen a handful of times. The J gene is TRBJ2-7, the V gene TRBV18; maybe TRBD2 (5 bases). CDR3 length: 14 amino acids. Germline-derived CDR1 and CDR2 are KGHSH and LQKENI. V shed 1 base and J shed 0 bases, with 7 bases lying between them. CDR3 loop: CASSPRRASYEQYF. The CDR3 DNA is TGTGCCAGCTCACCACGGCGGGCCTCCTACGAGCAGTACTTC. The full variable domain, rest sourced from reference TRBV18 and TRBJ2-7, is NAGVMQNPRHLVRRRGQEARLRCSPMKGHSHVYWYRQLPEEGLKFMVYLQKENIIDESGMPKERFSAEFPKEGPSILRIQQVVRGDSAAYFCASSPRRASYEQYFGPGTRLTVT.

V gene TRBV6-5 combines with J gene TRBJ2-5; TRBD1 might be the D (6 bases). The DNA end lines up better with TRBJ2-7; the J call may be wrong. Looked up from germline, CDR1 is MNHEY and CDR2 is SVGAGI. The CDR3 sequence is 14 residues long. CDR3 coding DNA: TGTGCCAGCAGACAAGGACAGTTTACCTACGAGCAGTACTTC. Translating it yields CASRQGQFTYEQYF.

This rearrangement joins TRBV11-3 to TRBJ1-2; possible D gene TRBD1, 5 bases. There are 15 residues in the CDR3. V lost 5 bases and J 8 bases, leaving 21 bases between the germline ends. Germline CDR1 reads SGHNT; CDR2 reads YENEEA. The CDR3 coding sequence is TGTGCCAGCAGCCTCAGGCGGTATGGGGCAGGGGGCTACACCTTC. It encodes CASSLRRYGAGGYTF.

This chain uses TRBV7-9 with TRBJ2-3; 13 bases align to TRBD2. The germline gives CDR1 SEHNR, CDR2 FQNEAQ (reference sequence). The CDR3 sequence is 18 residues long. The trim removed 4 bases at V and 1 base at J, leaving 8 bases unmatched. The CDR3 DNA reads TGTGCCAGCAGCTCCACCCCAGGACTAGCGGGGGGCACAGATACGCAGTATTTT. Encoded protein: CASSSTPGLAGGTDTQYF.